This entry describes one T cell receptor (beta chain). This sample is part of a study of blood T cell repertoires in COVID-19. Overall study context: Acute and convalescent COVID-19 specimens originated in the United States, Italy and Spain.

Authors' data handling: Amplification from reference gene primers served as the basis for estimated nucleated cell counts. Using immunoSEQ multiplex PCR, the repertoire was profiled, and TCRdb retains in-frame clones only, with some absent. V, J and clone size derive from that table, while D and trimming were established from the DNA sequence. The table includes almost 200,000 clones, around 85% detected once. The CDR3 contains 14 residues. The germline CDR1 and CDR2 sequences are SGHTA and FQGNSA. V shed 5 bases and J shed 0 bases, with 8 bases lying between them. The sequence was obtained from a man aged 60 to 75 with COVID-19, enrolled during active disease. The chain joins TRBV7-2 to TRBJ1-5; D remains unclear. What was sequenced was peripheral blood. The DNA of the CDR3 is TGTGCCAGCAGCCCCAGTTATAGCAATCAGCCCCAGCATTTT. Its translation is CASSPSYSNQPQHF.